This section outlines one TCR beta chain sequence together with its context. These data are taken from a study of shared clonotypes between healthy human individuals. Background on the study: Three CD4 naive, three CD4 memory, two CD8 naive and one CD8 memory plate were used per donor.

CD45RO-negative, CCR7-positively selected cells formed the naive CD8 fraction, excluding terminally differentiated effector memory CD45RA+ cells. Trimming stripped 0 bases from V and 1 base from J, with 21 bases between. The CDR3 is made up of 18 amino acids. The germline V gene encodes CDR1 SQVTM and CDR2 ANQGSEA. Original processing notes: In the immunoSEQ data, sequences were junction-only and lacked quality scores, so filtering differed. Profiled with immunoSEQ multiplex PCR; TCRdb holds only in-frame clones, not every one. V and J calls and clone size follow that table, whereas D and trimming were derived from the DNA. The sample has over 800,000 clones, 90% to 95% seen once.

V usage is TRBV29-1 and J usage is TRBJ1-2, with a possible D match to TRBD1 (5 bases). Sequencing was performed on naive CD8+ T cells sorted from blood. The origin of this receptor is a man aged 25 to 40 in good health. The CDR3 protein is CSVEDLRRQGDLNYGYTF. The CDR3, as DNA: TGCAGCGTTGAAGATCTTCGGCGGCAGGGCGACCTTAACTATGGCTACACCTTC.